These T cell receptor beta chains were read from a single sample in a study of blood T cells in healthy people across ages. One entry per CDR3 protein, called by TCRdb with MiXCR from the 5' RACE reads. Of hundreds of thousands of distinct CDR3 sequences in the sample, around 62% are singletons; the top ten hold about 27%. The sequenced material came from blood. All receptors come from a man aged 25 to 45 in good health. CDR3s include the opening cysteine and the closing phenylalanine or tryptophan. Each record gives: clone size, D gene, V gene, J gene, CDR3 DNA, CDR3 protein. D genes are given only for firm matches. Not all rows give a size; the values are once, few, many and, for expanded clones, a class.

clone_size: .; d_call: TRBD1; v_call: TRBV6-1; j_call: TRBJ2-1; cdr3_nt: TGTGCCAGCACCGGGACAGTTTACAATGAGCAGTTCTTC; cdr3_aa: CASTGTVYNEQFF
clone_size: .; d_call: TRBD2; v_call: TRBV4-3; j_call: TRBJ2-7; cdr3_nt: TGCGCTAGCAGCCAATTAATCGTGCGGGGGAGCTCCTACGAGCAGTACTTC; cdr3_aa: CASSQLIVRGSSYEQYF
clone_size: once; d_call: .; v_call: TRBV12-3/TRBV12-4; j_call: TRBJ1-1; cdr3_nt: TGTGCCAGCAGGAAGGGTTGGTACACTGAAGCTTTCTTT; cdr3_aa: CASRKGWYTEAFF
clone_size: many; d_call: TRBD2; v_call: TRBV4-2; j_call: TRBJ2-7; cdr3_nt: TGTGCCAGCAGCCAAGAGGGGACTAGCGGGGGCTACGAGCAGTACTTC; cdr3_aa: CASSQEGTSGGYEQYF
clone_size: .; d_call: .; v_call: TRBV30; j_call: TRBJ2-1; cdr3_nt: TGTGCCTGGAGAAACATTGAGCAGTTCTTC; cdr3_aa: CAWRNIEQFF
clone_size: .; d_call: .; v_call: TRBV20-1; j_call: TRBJ1-5; cdr3_nt: TGCAGTGCTGAACCACCCGGGACTGACTCCAATCAGCCCCAGCATTTT; cdr3_aa: CSAEPPGTDSNQPQHF
clone_size: .; d_call: .; v_call: TRBV7-9; j_call: TRBJ2-1; cdr3_nt: TGTGCCAGCAGCCCTATGGGGGGCGGCGAGACCCAGTTCTTC; cdr3_aa: CASSPMGGGETQFF
clone_size: .; d_call: .; v_call: TRBV5-1; j_call: TRBJ2-3; cdr3_nt: TGCGCCAGCAGCCGTACCCAGGGAGGAGATACGCAGTATTTT; cdr3_aa: CASSRTQGGDTQYF
clone_size: .; d_call: TRBD1; v_call: TRBV27; j_call: TRBJ1-1; cdr3_nt: TGTGCCAGCTTACCTTGGCGACAGGGGTCATCGAACACTGAAGCTTTCTTT; cdr3_aa: CASLPWRQGSSNTEAFF
clone_size: .; d_call: .; v_call: TRBV6-5; j_call: TRBJ1-4; cdr3_nt: TGTGCCAGCAGTGCCGGGACCTGGGAAAAACTGTTTTTT; cdr3_aa: CASSAGTWEKLFF
clone_size: .; d_call: .; v_call: TRBV15; j_call: TRBJ2-4; cdr3_nt: TGTGCCACCAGCAGAGCCCACGGAGCCAAAAACATTCAGTACTTC; cdr3_aa: CATSRAHGAKNIQYF
clone_size: .; d_call: .; v_call: TRBV15; j_call: TRBJ1-2; cdr3_nt: TGTGCCACCAGCAGAGACCTCTTGAATATGGGCTACACCTTC; cdr3_aa: CATSRDLLNMGYTF
clone_size: .; d_call: .; v_call: TRBV28; j_call: TRBJ2-5; cdr3_nt: TGTGCCAGCAGGTGGGGGGAATATTCCCCCTTTATGGAGACCCAGTACTTC; cdr3_aa: CASRWGEYSPFMETQYF
clone_size: .; d_call: .; v_call: TRBV29-1; j_call: TRBJ1-1; cdr3_nt: TGCAGCGTTGCTAGGAACACTGAAGCTTTCTTT; cdr3_aa: CSVARNTEAFF
clone_size: .; d_call: .; v_call: TRBV7-8; j_call: TRBJ1-1; cdr3_nt: TGTGCCAGCAGCTCCGCGGTGAACACTGAAGCTTTCTTT; cdr3_aa: CASSSAVNTEAFF
clone_size: .; d_call: .; v_call: TRBV5-1; j_call: TRBJ2-1; cdr3_nt: TGCGCCAGCAGCTTGGTGGGGGCTCGGGGATACAATGAGCAGTTCTTC; cdr3_aa: CASSLVGARGYNEQFF
clone_size: few; d_call: .; v_call: TRBV30; j_call: TRBJ1-1; cdr3_nt: TGTGCCTGGGCGGCCCCGGGGCGACTAGCTTTCTTT; cdr3_aa: CAWAAPGRLAFF
clone_size: .; d_call: TRBD2; v_call: TRBV20-1; j_call: TRBJ2-1; cdr3_nt: TGCAGTGCTAGAGAGAGCGGGGGGTACTACAATGAGCAGTTCTTC; cdr3_aa: CSARESGGYYNEQFF
clone_size: few; d_call: .; v_call: TRBV11-3; j_call: TRBJ2-3; cdr3_nt: TGTGCCAGCAGCTCAACGTTTCAGGATACGCAGTATTTT; cdr3_aa: CASSSTFQDTQYF
clone_size: few; d_call: .; v_call: TRBV7-9; j_call: TRBJ1-1; cdr3_nt: TGTGCCACCAGGATCCTGAACACTGAAGCTTTCTTT; cdr3_aa: CATRILNTEAFF
clone_size: .; d_call: TRBD1; v_call: TRBV4-2; j_call: TRBJ2-7; cdr3_nt: TGTGCCAGCAGCCAACAAACCGGGACAGGGGCCTACGAGCAGTACTTC; cdr3_aa: CASSQQTGTGAYEQYF
clone_size: .; d_call: .; v_call: TRBV3-1; j_call: TRBJ2-7; cdr3_nt: TGTGCCAGCAGCCAAGATTGGCGATACGAGCAGTACTTC; cdr3_aa: CASSQDWRYEQYF
clone_size: .; d_call: .; v_call: TRBV30; j_call: TRBJ2-4; cdr3_nt: TGTGCCTGGAGTGGGGTTGGACTCTTAAGGAGAAACATTCAGTACTTC; cdr3_aa: CAWSGVGLLRRNIQYF
clone_size: few; d_call: .; v_call: TRBV20-1; j_call: TRBJ2-5; cdr3_nt: TGCAGTGCTAGAGAGAGAGTGGAATCGGGGGTCCAAGAGACCCAGTACTTC; cdr3_aa: CSARERVESGVQETQYF
clone_size: .; d_call: .; v_call: TRBV5-5; j_call: TRBJ2-5; cdr3_nt: TGTGCCAGCAGCCGGATGGAAGAGACCCAGTACTTC; cdr3_aa: CASSRMEETQYF
clone_size: many; d_call: .; v_call: TRBV4-3; j_call: TRBJ2-3; cdr3_nt: TGCGCCAGCAGCCAAGATTTCGGAAACACAGATACGCAGTATTTT; cdr3_aa: CASSQDFGNTDTQYF
clone_size: .; d_call: TRBD1; v_call: TRBV3-1; j_call: TRBJ2-7; cdr3_nt: TGTGCCAGCAGCCCGACAGGACAGGGGGTTTACGAGCAGTACTTC; cdr3_aa: CASSPTGQGVYEQYF
clone_size: few; d_call: .; v_call: TRBV2; j_call: TRBJ1-2; cdr3_nt: TGTGCCAGCAGCGGAGACAGAAGATATGGCTACACCTTC; cdr3_aa: CASSGDRRYGYTF
clone_size: .; d_call: TRBD2; v_call: TRBV20-1; j_call: TRBJ2-7; cdr3_nt: TGCAGTGCCAATCCAACTAGCGGGGCAACCTACGAGCAGTACTTC; cdr3_aa: CSANPTSGATYEQYF